The source of this T cell receptor (beta chain) is a study of shared clonotypes between healthy human individuals. Study results and limitations: Estimated richness was generally greater in naive than memory subsets.

Of note for this clone: The antigen is undetermined.

It was across several immunoSEQ plates that each subset's genomic DNA was evenly split. Produced via immunoSEQ multiplex PCR; TCRdb's table is partial and in-frame only. The sample includes 2.3 million or so clones, 90% to 95% of them seen just once. Germline assignment: CDR1 MDHEN and CDR2 SYDVKM. The CDR3 runs to 11 residues. V shed 8 bases and J shed 2 bases, with 7 bases lying between them. The TCR comes from a man between 18 and 29 years old in good health. Some clones in this sample may be carry-over from other donors' samples. The chain joins TRBV28 to TRBJ2-7; D ambiguous. Input material: naive CD4+ T cells from PBMCs. The subset: CD45RA+ positively selected. The CDR3 DNA is TGTGCCAGCTGGGCGCCCTACGAGCAGTACTTC. Amino acids: CASWAPYEQYF.